The 20 T cell receptor beta chains reported below all come from one sample, sequenced in a study of blood T cell repertoires in COVID-19. Sequenced by immunoSEQ multiplex PCR; TCRdb stores in-frame clones only, minus some. The sample lists fewer than 300,000 clones, about nine tenths occurring once. The specimen sequenced was peripheral blood. Receptors originate from a man aged 50 to 60 with COVID-19, enrolled during active disease.

This chain joins TRBV9 and TRBJ1-6, with 8 bases identical to TRBD1. The germline V gene encodes CDR1 SGDLS and CDR2 YYNGEE. CDR3 length equals 16 residues. Losses at the gene ends were 4 bases for V and 7 bases for J; bases not matched to a gene: 10. CDR3 nucleotide sequence: TGTGCCAGCAGCCCTCAGGGGGCAGGGGACAATTCACCCCTCCACTTT. Encoded protein: CASSPQGAGDNSPLHF. Combining the CDR3 with reference TRBV9 and TRBJ1-6 gives the whole variable domain DSGVTQTPKHLITATGQRVTLRCSPRSGDLSVYWYQQSLDQGLQFLIQYYNGEERAKGNILERFSAQQFPDLHSELNLSSLELGDSALYFCASSPQGAGDNSPLHFGNGTRLTVT.

This clone was picked up one time. The chain links TRBV2 to TRBJ2-1, with D possibly being TRBD2 (6 bases). Trimming removed 8 bases from V and 4 bases from J, with 15 bases in between. CDR1 is SNHLY and CDR2 is FYNNEI in the germline V gene. The CDR3 is 14 residues long. CDR3 loop: CASVGGLSYNEQFF. The CDR3 DNA reads as TGTGCCAGCGTTGGGGGACTCAGTTACAATGAGCAGTTCTTC.

This clone was recorded a few times. V is TRBV6-5 and J is TRBJ1-2; perhaps TRBD1 as D (6 bases). Looked up from germline, CDR1 is MNHEY and CDR2 is SVGAGI. V lost 6 bases, J lost 6 bases, and 20 bases lay in between. CDR3 length equals 15 residues. Written as DNA, the CDR3 is TGTGCCAGCAGCGCAACCTTTGGGGGGGCGCATGGCTACACCTTC. Amino acid sequence: CASSATFGGAHGYTF.

The chain employs TRBV16 and TRBJ2-3; a weak D match, TRBD1 (6 bases). Trimming removed 0 bases from V and 1 base from J, with 11 bases in between. Germline CDR1 KGHSY, CDR2 FQNENV. This CDR3 contains 16 residues. The CDR3 DNA follows: TGTGCCAGCAGCCAATCGCAGGGGTTAGGCACAGATACGCAGTATTTT. Protein product: CASSQSQGLGTDTQYF.

This clone was observed once. The CDR3 DNA follows: TGTGCCAGCAGTTTTAGGGGGAACACTGAAGCTTTCTTT. Translating gives CASSFRGNTEAFF. The rearrangement joins TRBV12-3 or TRBV12-4 to TRBJ1-1, with a possible D match to TRBD1 (5 bases). V lost 3 bases to trimming and J lost 1 base, with 6 bases between them. There are 13 residues in the CDR3.

This clone was observed once. The DNA for the CDR3 is TGTGCCAGTAAACCAGCGGGAGTCAATGAGCAGTTCTTC. It is translated as CASKPAGVNEQFF. The J gene is TRBJ2-1, the V gene TRBV6-5; 8 bases match TRBD2. The CDR3 runs to 13 residues. From germline, CDR1 is MNHEY and CDR2 SVGAGI. Germline trimming cut 9 bases from V and 6 bases from J; bases unmatched to any gene: 7.

V and J are TRBV2 and TRBJ2-3, with D perhaps matching TRBD2 (6 bases). The CDR3 is 14 amino acids. In germline, CDR1 is SNHLY, CDR2 FYNNEI. V lost 6 bases and J lost 3, with 13 bases in between. CDR3 residues: CASRRQGGTDTQYF. The CDR3 DNA follows: TGTGCCAGCAGGCGGCAGGGAGGAACAGATACGCAGTATTTT.

The chain uses TRBV5-6 and TRBJ2-1, with 10 bases aligning to TRBD2. Germline CDR1 SGHDT, CDR2 YYEEEE. With 0 bases clipped from V and 14 bases from J, the junction kept 8 bases outside the gene matches. This CDR3 spans 14 amino acids. The CDR3, as DNA: TGTGCCAGCAGCTTGGCATTAGCGGGAGGCGAAAAGTTCTTC. Translated, it gives CASSLALAGGEKFF.

V usage is TRBV2 and J usage is TRBJ1-5, with D unclear. CDR3 length equals 17 residues. Trimming removed 3 bases from V and 1 base from J, with 16 bases in between. Germline V gene sequence: CDR1 SNHLY, CDR2 FYNNEI. The CDR3 protein is CASSEAGGRLSNQPQHF. The CDR3 nucleotides are TGTGCCAGCAGTGAGGCAGGCGGGAGACTAAGCAATCAGCCCCAGCATTTT.

Here the CDR3 DNA reads TGTGCCAGCAGCTTGGGGGACAGGGGGCTGTTGGAGACCCAGTACTTC. This encodes CASSLGDRGLLETQYF. This chain joins TRBV5-4 and TRBJ2-5; 12 bases map to TRBD1. This CDR3 is 16 amino acids long. The J segment lost 5 bases and the V segment lost 0 bases, leaving 5 bases of the junction unmatched. In germline, CDR1 is SGHNT, CDR2 YYREEE (reference sequence).

This chain joins TRBV15 and TRBJ2-3, with D possibly matching TRBD2 (7 bases). The V and J ends lost 7 bases and 6 bases respectively, with 23 bases between them. The germline V gene has CDR1 LNHNV and CDR2 YYDKDF (reference sequence). This CDR3 region has 16 residues. The CDR3 DNA reads as TGTGCCACCACCCCCGAGGGGGGGCGAGCTGGTGATACGCAGTATTTT. This gives the protein CATTPEGGRAGDTQYF. The whole variable domain, filled in from reference TRBV15 and TRBJ2-3, reads DAMVIQNPRYQVTQFGKPVTLSCSQTLNHNVMYWYQQKSSQAPKLLFHYYDKDFNNEADTPDNFQSRRPNTSFCFLDIRSPGLGDTAMYLCATTPEGGRAGDTQYFGPGTRLTVL.

The chain couples TRBV19 to TRBJ2-5, with a possible D match to TRBD1 (6 bases). The germline V gene has CDR1 LNHDA and CDR2 SQIVND (reference sequence). Trimming shortened V by 8 bases and J by 5 bases, and 21 bases separated the two germline ends. The length of the CDR3 is 15 residues. CDR3 bases: TGTGCCAGTCAGACAGGCCGTGGAGCCCAGGAGACCCAGTACTTC. It encodes CASQTGRGAQETQYF.

The chain employs TRBV9 and TRBJ2-1; 8 bases align to TRBD1. This CDR3 is 14 amino acids long. Germline CDR1 and CDR2: SGDLS and YYNGEE. V dropped 2 bases and J dropped 5; count of bases not matched to a gene: 3. The CDR3 reads CASSVQGAHNEQFF. The CDR3 coding sequence is TGTGCCAGCAGCGTGCAGGGGGCCCACAATGAGCAGTTCTTC.

J is TRBJ2-2 and V is TRBV18; unclear D gene. V lost 3 bases and J lost 0, with 8 bases in between. This CDR3 is 15 amino acids long. Germline CDR1 and CDR2: KGHSH and LQKENI. The DNA of the CDR3 is TGTGCCAGCTCACCGCCCGAGACGAACACCGGGGAGCTGTTTTTT. Encoded protein: CASSPPETNTGELFF. Together with reference TRBV18 and TRBJ2-2, the CDR3 gives the full variable domain: NAGVMQNPRHLVRRRGQEARLRCSPMKGHSHVYWYRQLPEEGLKFMVYLQKENIIDESGMPKERFSAEFPKEGPSILRIQQVVRGDSAAYFCASSPPETNTGELFFGEGSRLTVL.

This clone appeared a single time. The genes are TRBV19 and TRBJ2-5; 7 nucleotides match TRBD1. The ends lost 6 bases at V and 1 base at J; junction bases unmatched: 14. CDR3 length: 17 residues. Germline V CDR1 and CDR2: LNHDA, SQIVND (reference sequence). The CDR3 spells CASRPSPPRDSQETQYF. CDR3 nucleotides: TGTGCCAGTAGGCCGAGCCCCCCTAGGGACAGCCAAGAGACCCAGTACTTC.

The genes are TRBV18 and TRBJ2-5, with D perhaps TRBD2 (6 bases). The germline V gene encodes CDR1 KGHSH and CDR2 LQKENI. V was trimmed by 3 bases and J by 0 bases, leaving 20 bases between them. The CDR3 contains 18 residues. The CDR3 region has the DNA TGTGCCAGCTCACCGATTTTTGTAGGGAGCGGGTACCAAGAGACCCAGTACTTC. Protein sequence: CASSPIFVGSGYQETQYF.

The chain uses TRBV10-2 and TRBJ1-2; 7 bases are a match to TRBD1. With V trimmed by 6 bases and J by 4 bases, 8 bases remained unmatched. The CDR3 is made up of 14 amino acids. Germline CDR1 reads WSHSY; CDR2 reads SAAADI. The CDR3 nucleotides are TGCGCCAGCAGGAAACAGGGGCCACTCTATGGCTACACCTTC. Protein: CASRKQGPLYGYTF.

The V and J genes are TRBV2 and TRBJ2-7, with 7 positions matching TRBD2. Germline CDR1 SNHLY, CDR2 FYNNEI. The CDR3 covers 15 residues. V was clipped by 0 bases and J by 5 bases; unmatched bases: 7. The CDR3 reads CASSEAPSGIDEQYF. The CDR3 DNA sequence: TGTGCCAGCAGTGAAGCGCCCAGCGGGATTGACGAGCAGTACTTC.

The genes are TRBV28 and TRBJ1-2; possibly TRBD1 for D (6 bases). The germline gives CDR1 MDHEN, CDR2 SYDVKM. CDR3 length: 17 amino acids. With 6 bases removed from V and 8 bases from J, the gap between germline ends came to 28 bases. CDR3 residues: CASSRNSYRVRLQGYTF. For the CDR3, the DNA is TGTGCCAGCAGCCGGAACTCATACAGGGTCCGCCTCCAAGGCTACACCTTC.

This sequence joins TRBV24-1 and TRBJ2-3; 7 bases align to TRBD2. The CDR3 is made up of 14 amino acids. The V and J ends lost 3 bases and 6 bases, in that order; junction bases with no gene match: 5. CDR1 KGHDR and CDR2 SFDVKD come from the germline V gene. The CDR3 DNA follows: TGTGCCACCAGTGATCGTGCACTAGCGGATACGCAGTATTTT. Protein: CATSDRALADTQYF.